The present T cell receptor beta chain was sequenced within a study of shared clonotypes between healthy human individuals. Germline V CDR1 and CDR2: LGHNT, FRNRAP. V shed 0 bases and J 3 bases; nucleotides not matched to a gene: 5. This CDR3 has 15 amino acids. TCRdb's table, derived via immunoSEQ multiplex PCR, lists solely in-frame clones and lacks some. The sample comprises roughly 1,100,000 clones, roughly 80% of which are singletons, and about 1.5% rests with the top ten. The V gene is TRBV12-5, the J gene TRBJ2-7; 7 nucleotides align to TRBD1. The specimen sequenced was memory CD4+ T cells sorted from blood. Regarding subset: CD45RA-negative fraction. This TCR came from a man younger than 35 in good health. This chain's CDR3 is CASGLVAGGLYEQYF. The CDR3 DNA sequence: TGTGCTAGTGGTTTGGTCGCAGGGGGTCTCTACGAGCAGTACTTC.